This paragraph reports one T cell receptor (beta chain). Its antigen is currently unknown. This entry belongs to a study of a mutant IDH1 vaccine in newly diagnosed glioma. Study information: During weeks 1, 3, 5, 7, 11, 15, 19 and 23, patients received eight vaccinations.

The ends lost 5 bases at V and 0 bases at J; junction bases unmatched: 4. This CDR3 has 14 amino acids. Germline V gene sequence: CDR1 SGDLS, CDR2 YYNGEE. Clones were read by immunoSEQ multiplex PCR, and TCRdb kept only the in-frame ones, dropping some. The table includes approximately 36,000 clones, roughly 80% detected once. Time point described: week 11, during vaccination. Vaccine doses each comprised 300 ug of mutant IDH1 20-mer peptide, with topical imiquimod. Donors had new IDH1-mutant astrocytomas of WHO grade 3 or 4 (ATRX-lost). V is TRBV9 and J is TRBJ2-7; 8 bases agree with TRBD1. The origin of this receptor is a woman under 40 with glioma. Some clones in this sample may be carry-over from other donors' samples. The sequences come from peripheral blood mononuclear cells (PBMCs), collected from a glioma patient whose treatment included an IDH1 peptide vaccine. As DNA, the CDR3 is TGTGCCAGCAGTAGAGGACAGGGCTCCTACGAGCAGTACTTC. This encodes CASSRGQGSYEQYF.